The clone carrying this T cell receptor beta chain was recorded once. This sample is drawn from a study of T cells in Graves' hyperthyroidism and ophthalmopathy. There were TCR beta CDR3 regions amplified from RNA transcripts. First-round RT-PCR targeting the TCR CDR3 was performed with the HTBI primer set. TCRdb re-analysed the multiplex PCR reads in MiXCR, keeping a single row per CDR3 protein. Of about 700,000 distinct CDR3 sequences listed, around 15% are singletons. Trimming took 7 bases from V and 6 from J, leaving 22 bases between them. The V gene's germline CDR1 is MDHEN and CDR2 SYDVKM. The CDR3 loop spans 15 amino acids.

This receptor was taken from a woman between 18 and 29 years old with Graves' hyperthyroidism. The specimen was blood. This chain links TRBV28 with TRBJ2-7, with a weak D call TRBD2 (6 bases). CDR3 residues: CASNPLVKGGSEQYF. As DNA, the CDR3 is TGTGCCAGCAACCCCTTAGTGAAGGGAGGATCCGAGCAGTACTTC. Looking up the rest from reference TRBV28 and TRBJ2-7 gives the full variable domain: DVKVTQSSRYLVKRTGEKVFLECVQDMDHENMFWYRQDPGLGLRLIYFSYDVKMKEKGDIPEGYSVSREKKERFSLILESASTNQTSMYLCASNPLVKGGSEQYFGPGTRLTVT.